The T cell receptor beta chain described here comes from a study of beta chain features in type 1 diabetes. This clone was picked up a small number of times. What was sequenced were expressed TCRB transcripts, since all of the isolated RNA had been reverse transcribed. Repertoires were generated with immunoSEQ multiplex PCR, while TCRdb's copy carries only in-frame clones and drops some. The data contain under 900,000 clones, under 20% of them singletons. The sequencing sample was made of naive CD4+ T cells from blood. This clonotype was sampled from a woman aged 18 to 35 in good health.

The CDR3 coding sequence is TGTGCCAGTAGTCCAGACAGGGAGAGGCCCCAGCATTTT. Translated, it gives CASSPDRERPQHF. The V call is TRBV19, the J call TRBJ1-5; 7 bases are shared with TRBD1. Germline loops: CDR1 LNHDA, CDR2 SQIVND (reference sequence). V lost 5 bases, J lost 9 bases, and 7 bases stayed unmatched. This CDR3 region has 13 residues.